Each of the 27 T cell receptor beta chains below was sequenced from the same sample in a study of spatial heterogeneity in lung cancer. TCRdb passed the 5' RACE reads through MiXCR, listing each CDR3 protein once. Of roughly 80,000 distinct CDR3 sequences listed, roughly 12% are singletons. The time point: sample taken at primary tumor resection. Sequencing of whole RNA from tumor, nontumor lung or frozen PBMC involved no sorting. Source: PBMCs, taken at surgery. All receptors derive from a male donor with early-stage non-small cell lung cancer.

The chain recombines TRBV7-9 with TRBJ2-1, with D possibly being TRBD2 (6 bases). The CDR3 is made up of 14 amino acids. Trimming left V 2 bases short and J 5 bases short, with 10 bases between. From germline, CDR1 is SEHNR and CDR2 FQNEAQ (reference sequence). CDR3 sequence: CASSLSGGNNEQFF. The CDR3 DNA sequence: TGTGCCAGCAGCTTATCCGGGGGAAACAATGAGCAGTTCTTC.

V and J are TRBV5-4 and TRBJ1-2; no definite D call. The CDR3 consists of 14 residues. Trimming took off 2 bases at V and 2 bases at J, with 10 bases between the two ends. CDR1 is SGHNT and CDR2 is YYREEE in the germline V gene (reference sequence). This CDR3 is CASSFFGGNYGYTF. The DNA of the CDR3 is TGTGCCAGCAGCTTTTTCGGAGGGAACTATGGCTACACCTTC.

In its sample, this clonotype was seen many times. This chain links TRBV5-1 with TRBJ2-2; TRBD2 aligns across 10 bases. From germline, CDR1 is SGHRS and CDR2 YFSETQ. V trimming: 0 bases; J trimming: 1 base; junction bases outside the gene matches: 0. The CDR3 consists of 16 residues. This chain's CDR3 is CASSLGLAGNTGELFF. The CDR3 bases are TGCGCCAGCAGCTTGGGACTAGCGGGGAACACCGGGGAGCTGTTTTTT. The entire variable domain, with the rest obtained from reference TRBV5-1 and TRBJ2-2, is as follows: KAGVTQTPRYLIKTRGQQVTLSCSPISGHRSVSWYQQTPGQGLQFLFEYFSETQRNKGNFPGRFSGRQFSNSRSEMNVSTLELGDSALYLCASSLGLAGNTGELFFGEGSRLTVL.

The chain combines TRBV29-1 with TRBJ1-1, with 10 nucleotides matching TRBD1. The J segment lost 3 bases and the V segment lost 5 bases, leaving 6 bases of the junction unmatched. The CDR3 has 14 amino acids. In germline, CDR1 is SQVTM, CDR2 ANQGSEA. CDR3 region: CSVTGTGEDTEAFF. CDR3 bases: TGCAGCGTTACCGGGACAGGGGAGGACACTGAAGCTTTCTTT.

This clonotype has just a few counts. The CDR3 nucleotides are TGTGCCAGCAGGCGGGACAGAAATAGCAATCAGCCCCAGCATTTT. The encoded protein is CASRRDRNSNQPQHF. The chain links TRBV28 to TRBJ1-5; TRBD1 agrees at 7 bases. Germline trimming cut 6 bases from V and 0 bases from J; bases unmatched to any gene: 5. This CDR3 is 15 amino acids long. CDR1 MDHEN and CDR2 SYDVKM come from the germline V gene.

The chain joins TRBV20-1 to TRBJ2-1; D remains unclear. V was clipped by 2 bases and J by 5 bases, with 4 bases between them. The CDR3 has 11 residues. Germline CDR1 is DFQATT and CDR2 is SNEGSKA (reference sequence). The CDR3 DNA follows: TGCAGTGCTAGATGGGACAATGAGCAGTTCTTC. Its translation is CSARWDNEQFF.

The rearrangement joins TRBV7-6 to TRBJ2-2; D gene uncertain. In germline, CDR1 is SGHVS, CDR2 FNYEAQ. The V gene lost 2 bases and the J gene lost 1 base, with 8 bases spanning the gap. CDR3 length: 15 amino acids. CDR3 sequence: CASSLFEENTGELFF. The CDR3 DNA sequence: TGTGCCAGCAGCTTATTCGAGGAGAACACCGGGGAGCTGTTTTTT.

V and J are TRBV6-2 or TRBV6-3 and TRBJ1-3; D not certain. This CDR3 contains 15 residues. CDR1 is MNHEY, CDR2 SVGEGT, per germline. With 0 bases removed from V and 2 bases from J, the gap between germline ends came to 8 bases. DNA for the CDR3: TGTGCCAGCAGTTACTCGGGCAGACCTGGAAACACCATATATTTT. Translated: CASSYSGRPGNTIYF.

This clonotype was seen a few times. The CDR3 DNA sequence: TGTGCCAGCAGCCCCAAGACGGACGGGTACTACGAGCAGTACTTC. As protein: CASSPKTDGYYEQYF. This sequence joins TRBV7-2 and TRBJ2-7; D call uncertain. From germline, CDR1 is SGHTA and CDR2 FQGNSA. This CDR3 is 15 amino acids long. Trimming took 5 bases from V and 3 from J, leaving 17 bases between them.

The chain is built from TRBV12-3 or TRBV12-4 and TRBJ1-4; D perhaps matches TRBD1 (6 bases). V dropped 6 bases and J dropped 8 bases, with 13 bases sitting between them. There are 13 residues in the CDR3. CDR3 amino acids: CASSQGTREKLFF. In nucleotides, the CDR3 is TGTGCCAGCAGCCAGGGGACCAGAGAAAAACTGTTTTTT.

The chain couples TRBV18 to TRBJ1-1, with 8 bases fitting TRBD1. J was trimmed by 7 bases and V by 3 bases; bases with no gene match: 4. The CDR3 has 13 residues. Germline CDR1 and CDR2: KGHSH and LQKENI. CDR3 bases: TGTGCCAGCTCACCGACAGGGGATGGTGAAGCTTTCTTT. This translates into CASSPTGDGEAFF. The whole variable domain, filled in from reference TRBV18 and TRBJ1-1, reads NAGVMQNPRHLVRRRGQEARLRCSPMKGHSHVYWYRQLPEEGLKFMVYLQKENIIDESGMPKERFSAEFPKEGPSILRIQQVVRGDSAAYFCASSPTGDGEAFFGQGTRLTVV.

There are a few counts of this clonotype. The rearrangement joins TRBV11-2 to TRBJ1-4, with a weak D call TRBD1 (5 bases). V was pared by 5 bases and J by 5 bases, with 12 bases between. Germline V gene lookup returns CDR1 SGHAT and CDR2 FQNNGV. This CDR3 has 14 amino acids. CDR3 sequence reads: CASSRTAGNEKLFF. The CDR3 DNA reads as TGTGCCAGCAGCCGAACCGCAGGGAATGAAAAACTGTTTTTT.

This clonotype was detected only a few times. This chain uses TRBV3-1 with TRBJ1-2, with 10 nucleotides matching TRBD1. The germline CDR1 and CDR2 sequences are LGHDT and YNNKEL (reference sequence). This CDR3 region has 13 residues. V was pared by 5 bases and J by 7 bases, with 4 bases of the junction left unmatched. CDR3 region: CASSWGQGSGYTF. For the CDR3, the DNA is TGTGCCAGCAGCTGGGGACAGGGGTCTGGCTACACCTTC.

This clonotype was recorded many times. The V and J genes are TRBV2 and TRBJ1-5, with D perhaps matching TRBD1 (6 bases). V was clipped by 4 bases and J by 8 bases, with 15 bases between them. The germline CDR1 and CDR2 sequences are SNHLY and FYNNEI. The CDR3 totals 14 residues. The chain's CDR3 is CASSARTVREPQHF. The CDR3, as DNA: TGTGCCAGCAGTGCCCGGACAGTTCGAGAGCCCCAGCATTTT.

V gene TRBV29-1 combines with J gene TRBJ2-7; D is perhaps TRBD2 (5 bases). Germline CDR1 SQVTM, CDR2 ANQGSEA. Trimming took 4 bases from V and 3 from J, leaving 13 bases between them. The CDR3 contains 13 residues. DNA for the CDR3: TGCAGCGTTGGAGGGCCTAGCCTCTACGAGCAGTACTTC. Translating it yields CSVGGPSLYEQYF.

Ten or more counts support this clonotype. The chain recombines TRBV2 with TRBJ1-2; D perhaps matches TRBD1 (5 bases). CDR1 and CDR2 (germline): SNHLY, FYNNEI. V shed 7 bases and J shed 5 bases, with 14 bases lying between them. CDR3 size: 13 residues. DNA of the CDR3: TGTGCCAGCAATATCAGGGATTCTTATGGCTACACCTTC. This encodes CASNIRDSYGYTF.

There are a few counts of this clonotype. The rearrangement joins TRBV11-1 to TRBJ2-2; D remains ambiguous. This CDR3 spans 16 amino acids. Germline V CDR1 and CDR2: SGHAT, FQDESV (reference sequence). V lost 2 bases to trimming and J lost 6 bases, with 16 bases between them. The CDR3 spells CASSLNGLRRPGELFF. CDR3 coding DNA: TGTGCCAGCAGCTTAAATGGGTTGCGGAGACCCGGGGAGCTGTTTTTT.

This clonotype showed up just a few times. This rearrangement joins TRBV5-4 to TRBJ2-1; 7 bases are shared with TRBD2. CDR3 size: 11 residues. V gave up 8 bases and J gave up 9 bases; unmatched junction bases: 5. Germline V gene lookup returns CDR1 SGHNT and CDR2 YYREEE (reference sequence). The CDR3 nucleotides read TGTGCCAGTTCCAGGGAGGGTGAGCAGTTCTTC. This gives the protein CASSREGEQFF.

The rearrangement uses TRBV20-1 and TRBJ1-2, with D maybe TRBD1 (5 bases). This CDR3 contains 14 residues. The ends were cut back, 6 bases at V and 2 bases at J, with 16 bases in the middle. Germline CDR1 DFQATT, CDR2 SNEGSKA (reference sequence). The CDR3 is CSASPGGENYGYTF. The CDR3 bases are TGCAGTGCCTCCCCAGGAGGGGAGAACTATGGCTACACCTTC.

This clonotype was counted many times. V usage is TRBV6-6 and J usage is TRBJ2-1; D remains ambiguous. V was cut by 2 bases and J by 9 bases, with 11 bases left in between. Per the germline V gene, CDR1 is MNHNY and CDR2 is SVGAGI (reference sequence). The CDR3 runs to 13 residues. The CDR3 DNA reads TGTGCCAGCAGTTACATCGAGCCCGGTGAGCAGTTCTTC. The encoded protein is CASSYIEPGEQFF.

This clonotype was counted at least ten times. CDR3 DNA sequence: TGCAGCGTGGGGCTAATGGAAGCTTTCTTT. It specifies CSVGLMEAFF. The chain employs TRBV29-1 and TRBJ1-1, with a possible D match to TRBD1 (5 bases). CDR3 length equals 10 residues. Germline loops: CDR1 SQVTM, CDR2 ANQGSEA. V dropped 6 bases and J dropped 8 bases, with 10 bases sitting between them.

The chain links TRBV6-4 to TRBJ2-1; the D gene is possibly TRBD1 (5 bases). The germline V gene has CDR1 MRHNA and CDR2 SNTAGT. V was trimmed by 4 bases and J by 7 bases, leaving 11 bases between them. The CDR3 runs to 13 residues. CDR3 bases: TGTGCCAGCAGTGGATCAGGGCTGAATGAGCAGTTCTTC. Encoded protein: CASSGSGLNEQFF.

This clonotype has only a few counts. The rearrangement uses TRBV24-1 and TRBJ2-5; D call uncertain. The V gene lost 4 bases and the J gene lost 0 bases, with 8 bases spanning the gap. The CDR3 totals 14 residues. CDR1 is KGHDR, CDR2 SFDVKD, per germline. The CDR3 sequence is CATSDQAHQETQYF. DNA for the CDR3: TGTGCCACCAGTGACCAAGCGCACCAAGAGACCCAGTACTTC.

This clonotype has a count of ten or more. This sequence joins TRBV24-1 and TRBJ2-3, with D maybe TRBD2 (5 bases). The CDR3 is made up of 14 amino acids. V shed 7 bases and J shed 0 bases, with 10 bases lying between them. CDR1 is KGHDR, CDR2 SFDVKD, per germline. The CDR3 here is CATRADTSTDTQYF. The CDR3 region has the DNA TGTGCCACCAGAGCGGATACTAGCACAGATACGCAGTATTTT.

This clonotype was seen a single time. This chain joins TRBV11-2 and TRBJ2-2; D call uncertain. Deletions cut 7 bases from V and 0 bases from J, with 18 bases between. The CDR3 contains 17 residues. Germline CDR1 and CDR2: SGHAT and FQNNGV. The chain's CDR3 is CASTPYPAASNTGELFF. The CDR3 bases are TGTGCCAGCACCCCCTACCCGGCAGCGTCGAACACCGGGGAGCTGTTTTTT.

This clonotype was seen more than once but under ten times. The chain employs TRBV7-2 and TRBJ2-1; D remains unclear. Trimming took off 4 bases at V and 3 bases at J, with 13 bases between the two ends. The CDR3 has 15 residues. Germline CDR1 and CDR2: SGHTA and FQGNSA. The CDR3 region has the DNA TGTGCCAGCAGCTCCGGCCCCCCAGGCTACAATGAGCAGTTCTTC. Amino acids: CASSSGPPGYNEQFF.

CDR3 loop: CASSFLTLSGANVLTF. The DNA of the CDR3 is TGTGCCAGCAGCTTCCTCACGTTGTCTGGGGCCAACGTCCTGACTTTC. This sequence joins TRBV5-4 and TRBJ2-6; D is undetermined. The CDR3 is 16 residues long. Germline lookup yields CDR1 SGHNT and CDR2 YYREEE (reference sequence). The V end lost 2 bases, the J end lost 1 base, and 10 bases lay between the germline ends.